This TCR beta chain was captured in a study of blood T cell repertoires in COVID-19. This clone appeared once. TCRdb's copy holds only in-frame clones and misses some; the assay was immunoSEQ multiplex PCR. This table has 150,000 to 200,000 clones, roughly 82% appearing once. The TCR comes from a woman in her sixties or seventies with acute or convalescent COVID-19. The sequenced sample was peripheral blood.

In DNA form, the CDR3 reads TGTGCCAGCAGAAAAACATCCGGGACAGGGAAGGAAAAACTGTTTTTT. Translating gives CASRKTSGTGKEKLFF. The chain combines TRBV2 with TRBJ1-4; 9 nucleotides agree with TRBD1. In germline, CDR1 is SNHLY, CDR2 FYNNEI. The CDR3 is made up of 16 amino acids. V was clipped by 6 bases and J by 8 bases; unmatched bases: 13.